The clone carrying this TCR beta chain was recorded a few times. The antigen is undetermined. The sample originates from a study of cytomegalovirus exposure and HLA in healthy donors. The CDR3 contains 14 residues. With 0 bases clipped from V and 6 bases from J, the junction kept 3 bases outside the gene matches. Germline assignment: CDR1 MNHEY and CDR2 SVGAGI. Whole-study findings and limits: It was assumed in the presence/absence analyses that sequencing depth was roughly uniform across donors.

It was with 60 Vbeta and 13 Jbeta primers that the PCR ran. TCRdb keeps only in-frame clones here, not all; method: immunoSEQ multiplex PCR. The data show about 170,000 clones, over 70% seen once. This chain links TRBV6-5 with TRBJ1-2; the match to TRBD1 covers 8 bases. Input material: PBMCs. This clonotype originated in a woman between 45 and 65 years old in good health and CMV-seropositive. CDR3: CASSYSDRVNGYTF. CDR3 coding DNA: TGTGCCAGCAGTTACTCGGACAGGGTAAATGGCTACACCTTC.